This section outlines one T cell receptor beta chain sequence together with its context. Its matching antigen is unknown. Via the markers CD45RO/CCR7/CD25/CD127/CD95/CD27, stem cell-like memory, regulatory, central memory and naive CD4+ cells were sorted. Sorting gave populations that all exceeded 98% purity. The entry originates in a study of beta chain features in type 1 diabetes. Whole-study context: No patient-donor differences in age, gender, total cells or subset yield.

J was trimmed by 3 bases and V by 2 bases; bases with no gene match: 4. The CDR3 consists of 17 residues. The study reverse transcribed the entire isolated RNA, so it sequenced expressed TCRB transcripts. Average reads for naive, central memory and regulatory T cell samples were several million. The assay was immunoSEQ multiplex PCR, and TCRdb's table has in-frame clones only and misses some. The profile shows hundreds of thousands of clones, around 15% of them singletons. Findings of the study overall: Across all four CD4+ subsets, people with type 1 diabetes showed modestly shorter TCRB CDR3s.

Sequencing used naive CD4+ T cells from blood. The source is a man between 25 and 39 years old with type 1 diabetes. This rearrangement joins TRBV23-1 to TRBJ2-1, with 13 bases lining up with TRBD2. TRBV23-1 is flagged as an ORF with uncertain function. The CDR3 region has the DNA TGCGCCAGCAGTCAAAAGGGACTAGCGGGAAACTACAATGAGCAGTTCTTC. Its translation: CASSQKGLAGNYNEQFF.